Listed below are T cell receptor beta chains from one sample, sequenced in a study of vaccination and CD4 T cells after COVID-19. TCRdb processed the PCR reads anew with MiXCR; each CDR3 protein has one entry. This sample has over 10,000 distinct CDR3 sequences, with more than 55% found just once. No antigen is known for these receptors. The sample consisted of CD4+ T cells from blood, cultured in vitro. These receptors all stem from a human donor who had recovered from COVID-19. Both conserved end residues are part of each CDR3. The D gene is left open where the match is weak. Clone size is stated in some rows and not others, as once, few, many or a class when expanded.

V: TRBV6-2/TRBV6-3; J: TRBJ2-2; D: TRBD1; size: few; DNA: TGTGCCAGCACCACAGGGGGCCGGAACACCGGGGAGCTGTTTTTT; CDR3: CASTTGGRNTGELFF
V: TRBV7-3; J: TRBJ2-1; D: TRBD2; size: once; DNA: TGTGCCAGCAGCGCTAGCGGGAGTGAGAATGAGCAGTTCTTC; CDR3: CASSASGSENEQFF
V: TRBV27; J: TRBJ2-1; D: TRBD2; size: -; DNA: TGTGCCAGCAGTTTATACGCGGGAGGGCCGCAGTTCTTC; CDR3: CASSLYAGGPQFF
V: TRBV5-6; J: TRBJ1-1; D: -; size: few; DNA: TGTGCCAGCAGCTTGGCACCTTGGGTCGCTGAAGCTTTCTTT; CDR3: CASSLAPWVAEAFF
V: TRBV11-2; J: TRBJ2-2; D: -; size: -; DNA: TGTGCCAGCAGCGGGGAGACCCTGTTTTTT; CDR3: CASSGETLFF
V: TRBV7-6; J: TRBJ1-5; D: -; size: few; DNA: TGTGCCAGCAGCTTAGGGGGGGGGAATCAGCCCCAGCATTTT; CDR3: CASSLGGGNQPQHF
V: TRBV6-1; J: TRBJ2-3; D: -; size: -; DNA: TGTGCCAGCCAAGCCACGAGGGCTCCTAGCACAGATACGCAGTATTTT; CDR3: CASQATRAPSTDTQYF
V: TRBV20-1; J: TRBJ2-5; D: -; size: -; DNA: TGCAGTGCGGTTGGGGCCGGGGAGACCCAGTACTTC; CDR3: CSAVGAGETQYF
V: TRBV18; J: TRBJ2-7; D: -; size: -; DNA: TGTGCCAGCTCACCACGGGGCCCCTACGAGCAGTACTTC; CDR3: CASSPRGPYEQYF
V: TRBV6-2/TRBV6-3; J: TRBJ1-5; D: TRBD1; size: few; DNA: TGTGCCAGCAGGAAGACAGGGGGCGCGGGCAATCAGCCCCAGCATTTT; CDR3: CASRKTGGAGNQPQHF
V: TRBV28; J: TRBJ1-5; D: -; size: -; DNA: TGTGCCAGCAGCAGACAGGCGCGAGATCAGCCCCAGCATTTT; CDR3: CASSRQARDQPQHF
V: TRBV18; J: TRBJ2-2; D: TRBD1; size: -; DNA: TGTGCCAGCTCACCACGGGACAGGTCCTACACCGGGGAGCTGTTTTTT; CDR3: CASSPRDRSYTGELFF
V: TRBV2; J: TRBJ2-2; D: -; size: few; DNA: TGTGCCAGCTGCAGTGACTTTAACACCGGGGAGCTGTTTTTT; CDR3: CASCSDFNTGELFF
V: TRBV6-1; J: TRBJ1-6; D: TRBD1; size: -; DNA: TGTGCCAGCAAAGGGACAGGGGTTCGTGGTTCACCCCTCCACTTT; CDR3: CASKGTGVRGSPLHF
V: TRBV20-1; J: TRBJ2-7; D: TRBD1; size: -; DNA: TGCAGTGCTAGTGTGGGACAGACCTACGAGCAGTACTTC; CDR3: CSASVGQTYEQYF
V: TRBV29-1; J: TRBJ2-7; D: -; size: -; DNA: TGCAGCGTTGAGGGGGGAGGAAACGTTTGCGAGCAGTACTTC; CDR3: CSVEGGGNVCEQYF
V: TRBV5-4; J: TRBJ1-2; D: -; size: -; DNA: TGTGCCAGCAGTTGGGAGAACTATGGCTACACCTTC; CDR3: CASSWENYGYTF
V: TRBV19; J: TRBJ2-3; D: -; size: -; DNA: TGTGCCAGTAGTACCTCCCGGAGGGGGACGCAGTATTTT; CDR3: CASSTSRRGTQYF
V: TRBV30; J: TRBJ2-1; D: TRBD2; size: -; DNA: TGTGCCTGGGCACGCTTAGCGGGAGAAATGAATGAGCAGTTCTTC; CDR3: CAWARLAGEMNEQFF
V: TRBV19; J: TRBJ2-5; D: TRBD2; size: -; DNA: TGTGCCAGTAGTTCGACTAGCGGGAAGTCAGAGACCCAGTACTTC; CDR3: CASSSTSGKSETQYF
V: TRBV6-5; J: TRBJ1-1; D: -; size: few; DNA: TGTGCCAGCAGTTGGGTCCCGAACACTGAAGCTTTCTTT; CDR3: CASSWVPNTEAFF
V: TRBV4-3; J: TRBJ2-5; D: TRBD2; size: -; DNA: TGCGCCAGCAGCTTACTAGCGGGAGATGAGACCCAGTACTTC; CDR3: CASSLLAGDETQYF
V: TRBV6-5; J: TRBJ2-3; D: -; size: -; DNA: TGTGCCAGCAGTTACTACTTAGCGGACACAGATACGCAGTATTTT; CDR3: CASSYYLADTDTQYF
V: TRBV2; J: TRBJ1-6; D: TRBD1; size: -; DNA: TGTGCCAGCAGTGAAAACGGTCAGGGGGCGAATTCACCCCTCCACTTT; CDR3: CASSENGQGANSPLHF
V: TRBV20-1; J: TRBJ2-1; D: -; size: -; DNA: TGCAGCGTAGCTGCCGGGACGTCGCTTCACAATGAGCAGTTCTTC; CDR3: CSVAAGTSLHNEQFF
V: TRBV30; J: TRBJ2-3; D: TRBD2; size: -; DNA: TGTGCCGCCTCACCCACTAGCGGGAGGATCGCGGATACGCAGTATTTT; CDR3: CAASPTSGRIADTQYF
V: TRBV20-1; J: TRBJ1-1; D: -; size: -; DNA: TGCAGTGCTAGAGATCTGCCCGAAGCTTTCTTT; CDR3: CSARDLPEAFF
V: TRBV7-2; J: TRBJ2-1; D: TRBD2; size: once; DNA: TGTGCCAGCAGCTTAGGGCTAGCGGGAGGGAACAATGAGCAGTTCTTC; CDR3: CASSLGLAGGNNEQFF
V: TRBV6-2/TRBV6-3; J: TRBJ2-7; D: TRBD1; size: -; DNA: TGTGCCAGCAGGCAGACAGGGGGCTACGAGCAGTACTTC; CDR3: CASRQTGGYEQYF
V: TRBV20-1; J: TRBJ2-3; D: TRBD2; size: medium-sized; DNA: TGCAGTGCTAGAGTTGTACTAGCGGGAACAGATACGCAGTATTTT; CDR3: CSARVVLAGTDTQYF
V: TRBV19; J: TRBJ2-5; D: -; size: -; DNA: TGTGCCAGCAAGCCGGGACATCAAGAGACCCAGTACTTC; CDR3: CASKPGHQETQYF
V: TRBV7-9; J: TRBJ2-7; D: -; size: -; DNA: TGTGCCAGCAGCTTAGGGAGCCTGGGGGAGCAGTACTTC; CDR3: CASSLGSLGEQYF
V: TRBV21-1; J: TRBJ2-7; D: -; size: -; DNA: TGTGCCAGCAGCAAAAGGAGGGCCAGACCCTACGAGCAGTACTTC; CDR3: CASSKRRARPYEQYF
V: TRBV28; J: TRBJ2-7; D: -; size: few; DNA: TGTGCCAGCACCGAAGGGACCAATTACGAGCAGTACTTC; CDR3: CASTEGTNYEQYF
V: TRBV12-3/TRBV12-4; J: TRBJ1-5; D: -; size: -; DNA: TGTGCCAGCAGTTTGGGGGGAGTTCAGCCCCAGCATTTT; CDR3: CASSLGGVQPQHF
V: TRBV20-1; J: TRBJ1-5; D: -; size: -; DNA: TGCAGTGCGCACCGGGACACCAATCAGCCCCAGCATTTT; CDR3: CSAHRDTNQPQHF
V: TRBV19; J: TRBJ1-2; D: -; size: few; DNA: TGTGCCAGTAGTACCCAACCCCGACCCTACTATGGCTACACCTTC; CDR3: CASSTQPRPYYGYTF
V: TRBV7-2; J: TRBJ1-2; D: TRBD1; size: few; DNA: TGTGCCAGCAGCTTAAGATGGTCCCAGGGGGTATATGGCTACACCTTC; CDR3: CASSLRWSQGVYGYTF
V: TRBV7-2; J: TRBJ2-7; D: -; size: -; DNA: TGTGCTAGCAGCTACCCGGGACTCACCTACGAGCAGTACTTC; CDR3: CASSYPGLTYEQYF
V: TRBV19; J: TRBJ1-6; D: TRBD1; size: large; DNA: TGTGCCAGTGGGGACAGGGGAAATTCACCCCTCCACTTT; CDR3: CASGDRGNSPLHF
V: TRBV12-3/TRBV12-4; J: TRBJ2-3; D: TRBD1; size: -; DNA: TGTGCCAGCAGTCACACAGGGGGCGAGAGGGCAGATACGCAGTATTTT; CDR3: CASSHTGGERADTQYF
V: TRBV20-1; J: TRBJ2-3; D: -; size: -; DNA: TGCAGTGCTAGAGTTTTGGGAGCCACAGATACGCAGTATTTT; CDR3: CSARVLGATDTQYF
V: TRBV30; J: TRBJ1-5; D: -; size: -; DNA: TGTGCCTGGACCCGGGACAACAATCAGCCCCAGCATTTT; CDR3: CAWTRDNNQPQHF
V: TRBV4-1; J: TRBJ2-5; D: -; size: -; DNA: TGCGCCAGCAGCCTTGCCTCTTGGGGTGGGGAGACCCAGTACTTC; CDR3: CASSLASWGGETQYF